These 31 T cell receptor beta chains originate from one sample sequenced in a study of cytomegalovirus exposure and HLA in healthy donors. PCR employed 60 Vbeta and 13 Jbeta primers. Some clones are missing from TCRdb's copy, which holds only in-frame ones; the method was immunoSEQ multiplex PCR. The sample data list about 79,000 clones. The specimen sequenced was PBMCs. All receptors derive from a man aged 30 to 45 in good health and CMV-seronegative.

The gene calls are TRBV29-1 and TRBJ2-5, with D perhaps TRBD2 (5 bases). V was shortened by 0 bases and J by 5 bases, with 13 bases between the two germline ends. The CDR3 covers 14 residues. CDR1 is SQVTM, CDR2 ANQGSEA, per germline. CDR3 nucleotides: TGCAGCGTTGAAGACGGCAGCCGGAGGGAGACCCAGTACTTC. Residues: CSVEDGSRRETQYF.

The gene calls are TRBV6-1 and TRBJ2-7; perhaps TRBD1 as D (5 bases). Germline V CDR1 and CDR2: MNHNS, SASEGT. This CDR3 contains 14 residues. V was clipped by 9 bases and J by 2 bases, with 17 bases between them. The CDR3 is CASIDRYNTYEQYF. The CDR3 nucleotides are TGTGCCAGTATAGACAGATACAACACCTACGAGCAGTACTTC.

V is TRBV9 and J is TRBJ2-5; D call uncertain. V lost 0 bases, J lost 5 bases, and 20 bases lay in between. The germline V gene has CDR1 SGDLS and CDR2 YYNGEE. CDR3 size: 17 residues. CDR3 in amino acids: CASSVAPWAGIRETQYF. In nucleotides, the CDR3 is TGTGCCAGCAGCGTAGCTCCTTGGGCAGGTATTAGGGAGACCCAGTACTTC.

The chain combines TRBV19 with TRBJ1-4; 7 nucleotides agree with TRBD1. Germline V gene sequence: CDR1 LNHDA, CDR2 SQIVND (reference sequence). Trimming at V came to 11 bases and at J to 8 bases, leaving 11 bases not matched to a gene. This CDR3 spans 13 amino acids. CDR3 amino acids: CAASYRGREKLFF. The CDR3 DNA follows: TGTGCCGCGTCCTACAGGGGACGCGAAAAACTGTTTTTT.

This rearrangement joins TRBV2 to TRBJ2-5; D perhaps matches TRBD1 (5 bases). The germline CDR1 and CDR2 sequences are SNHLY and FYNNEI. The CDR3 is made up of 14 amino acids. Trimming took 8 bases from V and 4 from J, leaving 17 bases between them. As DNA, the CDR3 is TGTGCCAGCTACCCCCCAGGGTATGGAGAGACCCAGTACTTC. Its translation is CASYPPGYGETQYF.

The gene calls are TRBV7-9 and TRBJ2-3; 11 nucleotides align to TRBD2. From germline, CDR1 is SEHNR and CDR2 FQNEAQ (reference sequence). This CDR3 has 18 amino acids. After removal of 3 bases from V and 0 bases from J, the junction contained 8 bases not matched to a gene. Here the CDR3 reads CASSFPWTSGPSTDTQYF. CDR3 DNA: TGTGCCAGCAGCTTCCCTTGGACTAGCGGGCCGAGCACAGATACGCAGTATTTT.

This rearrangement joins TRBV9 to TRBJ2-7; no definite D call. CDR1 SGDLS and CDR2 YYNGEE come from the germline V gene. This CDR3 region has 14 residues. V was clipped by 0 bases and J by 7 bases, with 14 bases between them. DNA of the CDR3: TGTGCCAGCAGCGTAGAACCGACCTCCGGGGAGCAGTACTTC. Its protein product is CASSVEPTSGEQYF.

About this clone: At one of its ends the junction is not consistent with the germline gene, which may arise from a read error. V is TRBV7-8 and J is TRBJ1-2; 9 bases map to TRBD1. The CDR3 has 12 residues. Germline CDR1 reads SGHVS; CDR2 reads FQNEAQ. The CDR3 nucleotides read TGTGCCAGCAGCGGTGGGACAGGGCCCCTTCGCTTC. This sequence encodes CASSGGTGPLRF.

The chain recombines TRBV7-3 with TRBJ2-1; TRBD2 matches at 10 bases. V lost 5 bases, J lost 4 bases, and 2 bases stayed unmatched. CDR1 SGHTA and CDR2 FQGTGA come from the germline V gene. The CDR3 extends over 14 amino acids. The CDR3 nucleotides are TGTGCCAGCAGCCCTAGCGGGGGATACAATGAGCAGTTCTTC. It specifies CASSPSGGYNEQFF.

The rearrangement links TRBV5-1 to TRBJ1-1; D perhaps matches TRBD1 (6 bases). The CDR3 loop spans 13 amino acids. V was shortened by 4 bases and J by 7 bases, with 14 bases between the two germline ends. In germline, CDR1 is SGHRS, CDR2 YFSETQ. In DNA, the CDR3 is TGCGCCAGCAGCCCTCTTAAGGACAGTGAAGCTTTCTTT. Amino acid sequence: CASSPLKDSEAFF.

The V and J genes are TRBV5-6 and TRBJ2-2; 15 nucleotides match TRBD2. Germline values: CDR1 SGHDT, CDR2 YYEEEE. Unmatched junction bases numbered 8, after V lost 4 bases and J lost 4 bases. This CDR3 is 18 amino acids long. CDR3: CASSLGLAGGLGTGELFF. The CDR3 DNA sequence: TGTGCCAGCAGCCTCGGACTAGCGGGGGGGCTGGGCACCGGGGAGCTGTTTTTT.

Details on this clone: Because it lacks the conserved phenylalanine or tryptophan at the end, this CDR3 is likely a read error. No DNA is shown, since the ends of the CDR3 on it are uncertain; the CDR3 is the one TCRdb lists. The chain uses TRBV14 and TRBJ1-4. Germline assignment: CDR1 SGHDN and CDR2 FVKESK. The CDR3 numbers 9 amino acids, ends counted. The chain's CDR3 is CASSGRAPR.

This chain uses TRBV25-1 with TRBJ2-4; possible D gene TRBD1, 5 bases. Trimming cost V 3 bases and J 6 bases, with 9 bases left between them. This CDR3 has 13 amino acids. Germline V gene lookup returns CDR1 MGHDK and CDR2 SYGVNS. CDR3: CASSDVDRNIQYF. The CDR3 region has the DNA TGTGCCAGCAGTGACGTTGACAGAAACATTCAGTACTTC.

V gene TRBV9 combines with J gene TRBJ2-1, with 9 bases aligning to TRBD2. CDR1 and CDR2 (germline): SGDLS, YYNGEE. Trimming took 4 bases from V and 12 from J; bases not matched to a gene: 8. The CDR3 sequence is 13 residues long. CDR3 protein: CASSSPGSGRQFF. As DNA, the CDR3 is TGTGCCAGCAGCAGCCCGGGTAGCGGGAGGCAGTTCTTC.

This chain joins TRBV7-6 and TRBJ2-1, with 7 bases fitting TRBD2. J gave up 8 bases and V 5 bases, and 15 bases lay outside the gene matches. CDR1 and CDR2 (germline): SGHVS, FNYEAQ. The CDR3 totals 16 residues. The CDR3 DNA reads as TGTGCCAGCAGCGAAACCGGGACTACCCCAAGGGATGAGCAGTTCTTC. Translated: CASSETGTTPRDEQFF. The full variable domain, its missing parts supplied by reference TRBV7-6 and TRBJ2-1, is GAGVSQSPRYKVTKRGQDVALRCDPISGHVSLYWYRQALGQGPEFLTYFNYEAQQDKSGLPNDRFSAERPEGSISTLTIQRTEQRDSAMYRCASSETGTTPRDEQFFGPGTRLTVL.

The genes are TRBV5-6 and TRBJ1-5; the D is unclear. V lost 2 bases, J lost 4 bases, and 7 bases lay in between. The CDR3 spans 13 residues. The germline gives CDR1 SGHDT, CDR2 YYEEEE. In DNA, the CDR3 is TGTGCCAGCAGCTTAAGGAGAAATCAGCCCCAGCATTTT. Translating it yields CASSLRRNQPQHF.

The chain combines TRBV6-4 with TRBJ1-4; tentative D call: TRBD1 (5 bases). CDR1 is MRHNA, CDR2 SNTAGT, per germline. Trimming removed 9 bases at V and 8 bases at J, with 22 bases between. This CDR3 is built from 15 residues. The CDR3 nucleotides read TGTGCCAGACCCAACCCTAAGACAGCCAGCGAAAAACTGTTTTTT. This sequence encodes CARPNPKTASEKLFF.

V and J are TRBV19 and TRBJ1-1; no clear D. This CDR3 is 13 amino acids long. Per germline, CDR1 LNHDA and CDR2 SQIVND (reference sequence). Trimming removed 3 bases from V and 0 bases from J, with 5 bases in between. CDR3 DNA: TGTGCCAGTAGTATTCGGGTGAACACTGAAGCTTTCTTT. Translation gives CASSIRVNTEAFF.

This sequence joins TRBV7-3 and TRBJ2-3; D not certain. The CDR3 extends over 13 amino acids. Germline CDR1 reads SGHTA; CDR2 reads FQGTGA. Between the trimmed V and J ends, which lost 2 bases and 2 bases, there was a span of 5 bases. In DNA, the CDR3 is TGTGCCAGCAGCTTAGAACTCACAGATACGCAGTATTTT. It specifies CASSLELTDTQYF.

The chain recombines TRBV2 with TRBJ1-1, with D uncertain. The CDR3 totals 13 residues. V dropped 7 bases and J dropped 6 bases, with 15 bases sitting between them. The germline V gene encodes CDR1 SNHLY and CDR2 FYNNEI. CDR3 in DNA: TGTGCCAGCATCCGACGGGAACTCTCTGAAGCTTTCTTT. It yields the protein CASIRRELSEAFF.

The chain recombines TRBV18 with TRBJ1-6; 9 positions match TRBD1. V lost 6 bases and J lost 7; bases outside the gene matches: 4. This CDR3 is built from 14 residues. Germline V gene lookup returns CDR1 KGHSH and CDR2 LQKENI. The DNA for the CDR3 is TGTGCCAGCTCTTACAGGGGGCCGAATTCACCCCTCCACTTT. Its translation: CASSYRGPNSPLHF.

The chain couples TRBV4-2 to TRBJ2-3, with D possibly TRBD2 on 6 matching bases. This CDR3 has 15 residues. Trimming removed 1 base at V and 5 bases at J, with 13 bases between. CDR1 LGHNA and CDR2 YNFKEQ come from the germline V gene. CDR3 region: CASSQVRGTGDTQYF. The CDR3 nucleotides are TGTGCCAGCAGCCAAGTTCGCGGGACGGGAGATACGCAGTATTTT.

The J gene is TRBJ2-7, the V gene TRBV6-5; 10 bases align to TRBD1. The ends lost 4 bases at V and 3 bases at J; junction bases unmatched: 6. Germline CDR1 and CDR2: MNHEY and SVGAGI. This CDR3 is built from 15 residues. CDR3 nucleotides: TGTGCCAGCAGTTTCGATTGGACAGGGGGCTACGAGCAGTACTTC. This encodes CASSFDWTGGYEQYF.

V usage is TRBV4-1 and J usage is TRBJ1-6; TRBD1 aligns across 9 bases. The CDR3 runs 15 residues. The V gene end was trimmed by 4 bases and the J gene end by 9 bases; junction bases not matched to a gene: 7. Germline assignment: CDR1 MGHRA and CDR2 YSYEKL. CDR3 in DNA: TGCGCCAGCAGCCTGACGGGACAGGGTTTTTCACCCCTCCACTTT. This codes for CASSLTGQGFSPLHF.

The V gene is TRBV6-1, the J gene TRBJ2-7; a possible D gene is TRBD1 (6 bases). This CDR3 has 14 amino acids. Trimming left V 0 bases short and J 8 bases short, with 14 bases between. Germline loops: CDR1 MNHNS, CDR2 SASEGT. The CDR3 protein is CASSEALPGAKQYF. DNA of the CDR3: TGTGCCAGCAGTGAAGCGCTTCCAGGGGCGAAGCAGTACTTC.

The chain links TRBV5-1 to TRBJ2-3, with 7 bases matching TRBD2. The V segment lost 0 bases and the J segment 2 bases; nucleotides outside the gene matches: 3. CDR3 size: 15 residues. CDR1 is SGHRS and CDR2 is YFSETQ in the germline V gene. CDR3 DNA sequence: TGCGCCAGCAGCTTGGCTAGCGGAAACACAGATACGCAGTATTTT. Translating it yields CASSLASGNTDTQYF.

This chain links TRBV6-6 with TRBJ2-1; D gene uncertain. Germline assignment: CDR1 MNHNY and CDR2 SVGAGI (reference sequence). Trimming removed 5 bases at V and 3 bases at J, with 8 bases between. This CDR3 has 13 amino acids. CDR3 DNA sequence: TGTGCCAGCAGTCCTCTAGACTACAATGAGCAGTTCTTC. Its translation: CASSPLDYNEQFF.

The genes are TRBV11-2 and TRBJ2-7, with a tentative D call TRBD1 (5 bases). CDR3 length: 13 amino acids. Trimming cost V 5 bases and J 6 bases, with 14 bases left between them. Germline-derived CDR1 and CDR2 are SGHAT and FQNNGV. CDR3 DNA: TGTGCCAGCAGCCCTGTTACTGGGGCCGAGCAGTACTTC. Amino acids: CASSPVTGAEQYF.

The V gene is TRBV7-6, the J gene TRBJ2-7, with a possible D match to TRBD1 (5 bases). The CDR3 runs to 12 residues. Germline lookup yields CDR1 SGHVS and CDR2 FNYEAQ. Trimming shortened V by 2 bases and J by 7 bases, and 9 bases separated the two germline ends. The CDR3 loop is CASSLPAGEQYF. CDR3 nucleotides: TGTGCCAGCAGCTTACCCGCAGGGGAGCAGTACTTC.

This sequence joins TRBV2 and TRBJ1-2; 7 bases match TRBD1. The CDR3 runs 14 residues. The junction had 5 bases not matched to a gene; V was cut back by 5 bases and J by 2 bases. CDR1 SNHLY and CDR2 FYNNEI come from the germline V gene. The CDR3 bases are TGTGCCAGCAGTATCAGGACAGGAAACTATGGCTACACCTTC. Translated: CASSIRTGNYGYTF.

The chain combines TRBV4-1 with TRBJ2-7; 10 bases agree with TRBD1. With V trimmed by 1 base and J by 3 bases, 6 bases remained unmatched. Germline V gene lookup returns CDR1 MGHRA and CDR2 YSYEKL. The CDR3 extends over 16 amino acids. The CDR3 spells CASSQGPGTGVYEQYF. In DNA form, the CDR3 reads TGCGCCAGCAGCCAAGGTCCCGGGACAGGGGTCTACGAGCAGTACTTC.